One sample yielded the 3 T cell receptor beta chains listed below, sequenced in a study of OX40 agonist ivuxolimab in advanced cancers. Assay used: immunoSEQ multiplex PCR; TCRdb lists only in-frame clones, some missing. This table holds roughly 70,000 clones, around nine tenths found once. The source was CD4+ or CD8+ T cells sorted from blood, collected in a trial of the OX40 agonist ivuxolimab. The receptor source for this set is an adult with an advanced solid tumor such as melanoma, head and neck, liver or kidney cancer.

This chain uses TRBV28 with TRBJ2-1; D not certain. This CDR3 is built from 14 residues. Trimming stripped 6 bases from V and 7 bases from J, with 16 bases between. The germline gives CDR1 MDHEN, CDR2 SYDVKM. The CDR3 region is CASSHTRHRNEQFF. The CDR3 DNA sequence: TGTGCCAGCAGCCACACCCGCCACAGAAATGAGCAGTTCTTC.

This clone was seen just once. V is TRBV7-9 and J is TRBJ1-2; the D gene is possibly TRBD1 (6 bases). Trimming pared 4 bases from V and 6 bases from J, leaving 12 bases between. CDR1 SEHNR and CDR2 FQNEAQ come from the germline V gene (reference sequence). The CDR3 is 13 residues long. The CDR3 coding sequence is TGTGCCAGCAGCTCCACGGGGGGCAATGGCTACACCTTC. It encodes CASSSTGGNGYTF.

The chain carries TRBV7-3 and TRBJ1-2, with 7 bases lining up with TRBD1. Germline CDR1 reads SGHTA; CDR2 reads FQGTGA. This CDR3 is built from 14 residues. Unmatched junction bases numbered 9, after V lost 6 bases and J lost 5 bases. The CDR3 DNA sequence: TGTGCCAGCAGGACATGGGACAGTGGTTATGGCTACACCTTC. Translating it yields CASRTWDSGYGYTF. Full variable domain (rest looked up from reference TRBV7-3 and TRBJ1-2): GAGVSQTPSNKVTEKGKYVELRCDPISGHTALYWYRQSLGQGPEFLIYFQGTGAADDSGLPNDRFFAVRPEGSVSTLKIQRTERGDSAVYLCASRTWDSGYGYTFGSGTRLTVV.